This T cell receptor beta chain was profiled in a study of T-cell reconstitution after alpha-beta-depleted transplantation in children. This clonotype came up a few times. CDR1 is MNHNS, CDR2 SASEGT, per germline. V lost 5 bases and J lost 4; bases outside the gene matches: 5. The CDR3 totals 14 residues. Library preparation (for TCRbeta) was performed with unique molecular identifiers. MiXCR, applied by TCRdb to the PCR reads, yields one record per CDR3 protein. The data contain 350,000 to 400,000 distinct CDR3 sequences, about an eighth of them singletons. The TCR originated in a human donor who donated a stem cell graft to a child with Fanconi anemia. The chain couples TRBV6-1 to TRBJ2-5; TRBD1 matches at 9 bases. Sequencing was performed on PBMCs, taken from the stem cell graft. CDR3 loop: CASSRTGVGETQYF. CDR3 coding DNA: TGTGCCAGCAGTCGGACAGGGGTTGGAGAGACCCAGTACTTC.